The rows below give T cell receptor beta chains drawn from one sample of a study of post-analysis software for immune sequencing data. Each CDR3 protein gets one entry after TCRdb re-called the PCR reads with MiXCR. Of roughly 400,000 distinct CDR3 sequences in the sample, roughly 40% were seen once. Sequencing used blood. These receptors all stem from a girl aged 2-10 years with multiple sclerosis. The CDR3 runs from the conserved cysteine through the conserved F or W. The order of the fields is CDR3 protein, CDR3 DNA, J gene, D gene, V gene, clone size. D genes are given only for firm matches. The size of a clone is reported for some rows only, either as once, few or many, or as a class for expanded clones.

cdr3_aa: CASIPRDAYNEQFF; cdr3_nt: TGTGCCAGCATTCCCCGGGACGCTTACAATGAGCAGTTCTTC; j_call: TRBJ2-1; d_call: -; v_call: TRBV12-3/TRBV12-4; clone_size: -
cdr3_aa: CASSDQEGSTDTQYF; cdr3_nt: TGTGCCAGCAGTGACCAGGAGGGAAGCACAGATACGCAGTATTTT; j_call: TRBJ2-3; d_call: -; v_call: TRBV6-1; clone_size: once
cdr3_aa: CSARGWTDTQYF; cdr3_nt: TGCAGTGCTAGAGGGTGGACAGATACGCAGTATTTT; j_call: TRBJ2-3; d_call: -; v_call: TRBV20-1; clone_size: once
cdr3_aa: CAISERDRTNQPQHF; cdr3_nt: TGTGCCATCAGTGAAAGGGACAGGACTAATCAGCCCCAGCATTTT; j_call: TRBJ1-5; d_call: TRBD1; v_call: TRBV10-3; clone_size: few
cdr3_aa: CSARADVGYTF; cdr3_nt: TGCAGTGCTAGAGCGGACGTTGGCTACACCTTC; j_call: TRBJ1-2; d_call: -; v_call: TRBV20-1; clone_size: -
cdr3_aa: CASSQMLVNEQYF; cdr3_nt: TGTGCCAGCAGCCAAATGCTAGTTAACGAGCAGTACTTC; j_call: TRBJ2-7; d_call: -; v_call: TRBV3-1; clone_size: -
cdr3_aa: CSVGGGSLSYGYTF; cdr3_nt: TGCAGCGTTGGTGGAGGCAGCTTATCATATGGCTACACCTTC; j_call: TRBJ1-2; d_call: -; v_call: TRBV29-1; clone_size: -
cdr3_aa: CSASLGRLANEQYF; cdr3_nt: TGCAGTGCTAGTCTCGGGAGGCTAGCTAACGAGCAGTACTTC; j_call: TRBJ2-7; d_call: TRBD2; v_call: TRBV20-1; clone_size: -
cdr3_aa: CASSLVDRGPNTEAFF; cdr3_nt: TGTGCCAGCAGCTTAGTGGACAGGGGTCCGAACACTGAAGCTTTCTTT; j_call: TRBJ1-1; d_call: TRBD1; v_call: TRBV7-9; clone_size: -
cdr3_aa: CASSWYPTAINTGAFF; cdr3_nt: TGTGCCAGCAGTTGGTACCCGACAGCGATAAACACTGGAGCTTTCTTT; j_call: TRBJ1-1; d_call: -; v_call: TRBV6-6; clone_size: once
cdr3_aa: CAIRPGQGASYEQYF; cdr3_nt: TGTGCCATCAGGCCTGGACAGGGGGCTTCCTACGAGCAGTACTTC; j_call: TRBJ2-7; d_call: TRBD1; v_call: TRBV10-3; clone_size: -
cdr3_aa: CASSFWTGRNNEQFF; cdr3_nt: TGCGCCAGCAGCTTTTGGACAGGACGGAACAATGAGCAGTTCTTC; j_call: TRBJ2-1; d_call: TRBD1; v_call: TRBV5-1; clone_size: -
cdr3_aa: CASSSGTGTFYYNSPLHF; cdr3_nt: TGTGCCAGCAGCTCGGGGACAGGGACATTCTACTATAATTCACCCCTCCACTTT; j_call: TRBJ1-6; d_call: TRBD1; v_call: TRBV4-2; clone_size: few
cdr3_aa: CASSFSGSRKFF; cdr3_nt: TGTGCCAGCAGTTTTTCCGGGAGTCGCAAGTTCTTC; j_call: TRBJ2-1; d_call: -; v_call: TRBV27; clone_size: -
cdr3_aa: CASSQLAHRDLPYEQYF; cdr3_nt: TGTGCCAGCAGCCAACTGGCTCACCGGGACCTACCCTACGAGCAGTACTTC; j_call: TRBJ2-7; d_call: -; v_call: TRBV3-1; clone_size: once
cdr3_aa: CASSITSGAGGEQFF; cdr3_nt: TGCGCCAGCAGCATTACTAGCGGAGCCGGGGGTGAGCAGTTCTTC; j_call: TRBJ2-1; d_call: TRBD2; v_call: TRBV5-1; clone_size: -